This TCR beta chain derives from a study of cytomegalovirus exposure and HLA in healthy donors. Primers: 60 Vbeta forward and 13 Jbeta reverse. The protocol was immunoSEQ multiplex PCR, while the TCRdb copy is restricted to in-frame clones and leaves out a portion. The sample includes about 98,000 clones, around 83% of them seen just once. This CDR3 spans 18 amino acids. Germline V lookup: CDR1 LGHNT, CDR2 FRNRAP. V lost 1 base to trimming and J lost 3 bases, with 20 bases between them. The sample was PBMCs. The source is a female donor in good health and CMV-seropositive. V usage is TRBV12-5 and J usage is TRBJ2-3; possibly TRBD1 for D (8 bases). Here the CDR3 reads CASGLAFRQGRGTDTQYF. CDR3 in DNA: TGTGCTAGTGGTTTGGCCTTCCGACAGGGGAGGGGGACAGATACGCAGTATTTT.